This TCR beta chain was found in a study of graft-versus-host responses after intestinal transplantation. In the study overall: The recipients all started with anti-thymocyte globulin induction and then took tacrolimus and steroids for 3 to 4 years.

Note on this clone: The antigen is undetermined.

Profiled with immunoSEQ multiplex PCR; TCRdb holds only in-frame clones, not every one. The sample has about 25,000 clones; approximately 95% are singletons. The study, taken as a whole, reports: Early post-transplant falls in HvG clones accompanied the peak levels of circulating GvH clones. GvH clones were identified in recipient marrow, with some first appearing in ileum or blood.

The TCR originated in a human patient who received an intestinal transplant, so some T cells may come from the graft donor. The sequencing used PBMCs, collected 18 days after transplant.

CDR3 sequence reads: CASSEEWASNQETQYF. DNA of the CDR3: TGTGCCAGCAGTGAAGAATGGGCGAGTAACCAAGAGACCCAGTACTTC. The gene calls are TRBV2 and TRBJ2-5; D remains ambiguous. CDR1 and CDR2 from the germline V gene are SNHLY and FYNNEI. V dropped 1 base and J dropped 0 bases, with 12 bases sitting between them. The CDR3 runs to 16 residues.